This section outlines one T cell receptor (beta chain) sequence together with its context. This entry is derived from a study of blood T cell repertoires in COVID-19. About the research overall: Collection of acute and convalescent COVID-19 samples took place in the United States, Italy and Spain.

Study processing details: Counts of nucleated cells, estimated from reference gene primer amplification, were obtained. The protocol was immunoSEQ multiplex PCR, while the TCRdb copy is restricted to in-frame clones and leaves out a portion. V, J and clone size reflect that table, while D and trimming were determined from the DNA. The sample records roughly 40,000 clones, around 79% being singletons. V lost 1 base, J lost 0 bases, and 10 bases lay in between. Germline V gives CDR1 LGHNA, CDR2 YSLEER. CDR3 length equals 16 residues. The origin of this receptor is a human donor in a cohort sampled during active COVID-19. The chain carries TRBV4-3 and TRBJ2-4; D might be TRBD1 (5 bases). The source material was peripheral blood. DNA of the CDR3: TGCGCCAGCAGCCAAGCTGACAGATTAGCCAAAAACATTCAGTACTTC. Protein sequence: CASSQADRLAKNIQYF.